This TCR beta chain was sequenced during a study of cytomegalovirus exposure and HLA in healthy donors (dated by TCRdb to the late 2010s). Turning to the overall study: An earlier analysis of several hundred of the donors reported about 290 Gb of sequence data and around 110 million unique TCR beta sequences from about 179 million T cells. Roughly 300 gigabases of sequencing data and 70 million to 95 million unique TCR sequences made up an early release that covered fewer than 650 HLA-typed donors. Among the roughly 400 genotyped donors, approximately 82% belonged to the genetic ancestry cluster associated with self-reported Caucasian donors. The study was designed to test whether signatures of past pathogen exposure could be identified by cataloging public T cell receptors. Using immunosequencing, the study profiled T cell repertoires from 666 subjects and related those repertoires to cytomegalovirus serostatus. In addition to the first cohort of 650 to 750 subjects, a separate validation cohort of around 110 different subjects was used. To predict cytomegalovirus infection status, the study combined high-throughput TCR immunosequencing, statistical association of individual TCRs with disease status, and machine learning. A later analysis re-analyzed previously published TCR beta repertoires from roughly 600 donors and added high-resolution HLA genotyping to study TCR occurrence patterns. Rather than using new phenotypic data, the later analysis identified candidate immune exposures from TCR beta sequences and from how often those sequences occurred across donors. An earlier analysis of around 540 of the donors applied high-throughput TCR beta sequencing to assess whether each TCR beta V gene segment acted as functional or pseudogenic. Donor age, sex, ethnicity and CMV serostatus were compiled alongside the repertoire data. A later genetic analysis took genome-wide SNP genotypes for 398 of the 666 donors and used that subset as a discovery cohort. Every repertoire in the discovery cohort had been generated on one and the same sequencing platform. Class I and class II HLA loci were covered by the typing at four-digit resolution. Typing coverage varied by locus: roughly 629-640 donors for A, B, C, DRB1 and DQB1; roughly 510 for DQA1; approximately 610 for DPA1; fewer than 480 for DPB1. Because of strong linkage in the cohort, roughly five DR-DQ haplotypes were treated as single units for association and clustering. Across some 400 genotyped donors of the cohort, an average of about 240,000 unique TCR beta nucleotide sequences per donor were sequenced, and 15% to 20% of those sequences were non-productive.

Regarding this clone: The antigen it binds to is not known. No base qualities exist here, and no much larger clone lies one base off it.

Overall study outcomes, separate from this receptor: The presence/absence analyses assumed that sequencing depth was roughly uniform across donors, and that assumption may not be true. Linkage disequilibrium might explain the correlated functional status among segregating V segments, but an unknown experimental factor could not be ruled out. A later analysis reported that several top co-occurrence clusters appeared linked to parvovirus B19, influenza, CMV and Epstein-Barr virus. The 87-base-pair reads could not distinguish some IMGT-functional V segments, including TRBV6-2 and TRBV6-3, so those segments were excluded. This cohort had only TCR beta chains sequenced, and the lack of alpha or paired-chain data limited which features could be detected. The sequencing pipeline was judged likely to have produced a cluster of highly shared sequence variants as a technical artifact. When HLA alleles, especially DR and DQ, strongly co-occurred, attributing TCR associations to individual alleles was difficult. A few of the identified cytomegalovirus-associated TCR beta chains were confirmed in vitro to be specific for cytomegalovirus antigens. A total of around 150 TCR beta chains were listed by the study as associated with cytomegalovirus. In a later analysis, HLA-associated TCR beta chains showed more clonal expansion and lower generation probabilities than non-associated chains that were equally common. A further reported finding was that TCR beta sequences accurately predicted the HLA-A and HLA-B alleles for most subjects in the first cohort. For the cohort, immune exposure information was limited to CMV serostatus. In a later genetic analysis, fewer N-insertions in productive TCRs were reported among donors in an Asian-associated ancestry cluster than the roughly 710-donor mean. In a later analysis, TCR association rates were found to vary across HLA loci, with the most associated TCRs seen for DRB1 alleles and the fewest for HLA-C alleles. It was suggested by the authors that the approach could potentially be generalized to other disease states and immunological phenotypes. Because counts were too low, more than 15 rarely observed V segments, including chromosome 9 orphons, were excluded from the earlier analysis of a few hundred of the donors. In an earlier analysis of about 550 of the donors, most TCR beta V segments were observed in productive rearrangements about 87% or about 30% of the time, broadly matching IMGT annotations. Because some donors lacked HLA typing at each locus, the association tests relied only on the typed subset. Most TCR sequences were observed very rarely across donors, whereas some public TCRs were present in many individuals. According to a later analysis, most CMV-associated TCR beta chains appeared to be HLA-restricted, and the HLA associations seemed to be driven largely by CMV exposure. In a later genetic analysis, a missense DCLRE1C variant was associated with V-gene and J-gene trimming of TCR beta chains, and the association was replicated in an independent cohort. The classifier was reported to diagnose cytomegalovirus status with high specificity and sensitivity in both the original cohort and the validation cohort. In a later analysis, 15,000 to 20,000 TCR beta sequences were associated with specific HLA alleles at a false discovery rate of 0.05.

The library was built by means of the immunoSEQ multiplex PCR assay. For the multiplex PCR, a mixture combining 60 forward primers for TCR Vbeta segments and 13 reverse primers for TCR Jbeta segments was used. A multiplex PCR assay on genomic DNA amplified the CDR3 region of rearranged TCR beta genes. On the Illumina HiSeq System, the amplified TCR beta libraries were sequenced as 87-base-pair reads. For the original study's pipeline: A later analysis tallied tens of millions of unique TCR beta chains across the roughly 610 repertoires, and approximately 9.9 million of those chains were shared by two or more donors. To remove PCR and sequencing errors, raw reads were error-corrected and collapsed into unique sequences using a nearest-neighbor algorithm that merged closely related sequences. To assign V, D and J gene segments, CDR3 sequences were aligned to IMGT reference sequences. For a sequence to be retained, a match of at least six nucleotides to both a V gene segment and a J gene segment was required. Rearrangements were called productive when the CDR3 lacked stop codons and stayed in frame with V and J; all others were non-productive. CDR3 was defined according to IMGT convention as the region running from the second conserved V-encoded cysteine to the conserved J-encoded phenylalanine. In an earlier analysis of more than 550 of the donors, sequences lacking an unambiguous match to a single V gene segment were excluded. An earlier analysis of 587 of the donors classified V segments as functional when productive rearrangements were above 56.7% and as segregating when the standard deviation between donors was above 5%. A statistical classification framework was developed to diagnose cytomegalovirus status using the catalog of TCR beta chain sequences. In a later analysis, V and J genes were assigned by comparing TCR nucleotide sequences against IMGT/GENE-DB human TR gene sequences. The TCRdist pipeline was used in a later analysis to assign CDR3 sequences and most-parsimonious VDJ recombination scenarios. A later analysis defined each TCR beta chain by its CDR3 amino acid sequence plus V-gene family, and excluded reads lacking a unique V-gene family. In a later analysis, 450 to 600 highly shared, low-generation-probability nucleotide sequences were removed to address suspected cross-contamination and a sequencing artifact. In a later analysis, a clonal expansion index was calculated for each public chain from normalized within-repertoire ranks of inferred template counts. In a later analysis, generation probabilities were computed with a VDJ recombination model fitted to out-of-frame rearrangements, and the resulting probabilities were checked against IGoR. In a later analysis, TCR-TCR, TCR-HLA and TCR-CMV co-occurrence was scored with hypergeometric tests, and a repertoire-size bias correction was applied to TCR pairs. A later analysis estimated false discovery rates by permuting HLA or CMV assignments 20 times. In a later analysis, co-occurring TCRs were grouped using DBSCAN, and TCRdist sequence similarity was added for clustering within HLA-allele-positive subsets. Co-occurrence clustering excluded repertoires with fewer than 30,000 or more than 120,000 public chains, plus five with anomalous nucleotide sharing. This immuneACCESS table, as held by TCRdb, lists in-frame sequences with V and J called but not all clones. Of the missing ones, under half trace to an unresolved V gene in checked studies; the others have no known cause. That table is the source of V, J and clone size, and D and trimming were worked out from the DNA. In this sample the table shows about 97,000 clones, 73% of which occur a single time. Approximately 3.5% of the sample lies in the top ten.

The cohort consisted of 666 healthy bone marrow donors. At the time of sampling, every cohort member was nominally healthy, though immune exposures that went unrecorded were likely present. The donor tested CMV seronegative, placing the donor among the 350 or so seronegative members of the cohort. Each donor provided a peripheral blood sample, and peripheral blood mononuclear cells were used for TCR beta sequencing. Genomic DNA was extracted from the blood cell samples with the Qiagen DNeasy Blood Extraction Kit. Via the germline V gene (reference sequence), CDR1 is SEHNR and CDR2 FQNEAQ. Trimming takes 1 base off V and 4 bases off J; junction bases not matched to a gene: 5. The CDR3 holds 16 amino acids from the cysteine to the phenylalanine. The DNA shown is the 48-base CDR3, in frame from base 1.

The sequence joins TRBV7-9 to TRBJ2-7, and TRBD2 matches 12 of the central bases. The TCR comes from a man between 40 and 49 years old in good health and CMV-seronegative. The specimen sequenced was PBMCs. The CDR3 protein sequence reads: CASSLELGLAGYEQYF. In nucleotide form, the sequence is TGTGCCAGCAGCTTAGAACTGGGACTAGCGGGTTACGAGCAGTACTTC.